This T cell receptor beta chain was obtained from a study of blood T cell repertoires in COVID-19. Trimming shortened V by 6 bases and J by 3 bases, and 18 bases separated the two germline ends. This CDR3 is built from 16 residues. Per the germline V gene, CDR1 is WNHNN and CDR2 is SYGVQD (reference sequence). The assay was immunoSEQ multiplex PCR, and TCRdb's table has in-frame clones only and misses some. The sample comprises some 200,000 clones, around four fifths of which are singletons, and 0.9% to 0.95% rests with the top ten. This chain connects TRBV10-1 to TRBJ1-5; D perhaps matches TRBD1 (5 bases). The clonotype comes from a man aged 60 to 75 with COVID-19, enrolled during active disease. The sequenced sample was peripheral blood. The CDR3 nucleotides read TGCGCCAGCAGCCGTGTGGAGGGACTGCTCAATCAGCCCCAGCATTTT. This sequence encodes CASSRVEGLLNQPQHF.